The T cell receptor beta chain under discussion was sequenced for a study of T-cell memory formation after mild COVID-19. CDR1 is SEHNR and CDR2 is FQNEAQ in the germline V gene (reference sequence). V gave up 5 bases and J gave up 4 bases; unmatched junction bases: 6. The CDR3 contains 16 residues. This clonotype was picked up a small number of times. What it binds is unknown. Study-level findings and limits: Some clones that responded turned up in pre-infection memory, which suggests that cross-reactive memory joined in.

TCRdb re-called the 5' RACE reads through MiXCR, storing one row per CDR3 protein. The data contain over 70,000 distinct CDR3 sequences, 10% to 15% of them singletons. This receptor was taken from an adult woman who had mild COVID-19 (a few samples of this study predate the infection). Cell type and time point are not known. The sample was PBMCs or a T cell subset sorted from them (not recorded which). V is TRBV7-9 and J is TRBJ2-4, with 12 bases aligning to TRBD2. CDR3 bases: TGTGCCAGCAGCCCCCTGACTAGCGGGAGTAAAAACATTCAGTACTTC. It is translated as CASSPLTSGSKNIQYF. Drawing the rest from reference TRBV7-9 and TRBJ2-4, the complete variable domain is DTGVSQNPRHKITKRGQNVTFRCDPISEHNRLYWYRQTLGQGPEFLTYFQNEAQLEKSRLLSDRFSAERPKGSFSTLEIQRTEQGDSAMYLCASSPLTSGSKNIQYFGAGTRLSVL.